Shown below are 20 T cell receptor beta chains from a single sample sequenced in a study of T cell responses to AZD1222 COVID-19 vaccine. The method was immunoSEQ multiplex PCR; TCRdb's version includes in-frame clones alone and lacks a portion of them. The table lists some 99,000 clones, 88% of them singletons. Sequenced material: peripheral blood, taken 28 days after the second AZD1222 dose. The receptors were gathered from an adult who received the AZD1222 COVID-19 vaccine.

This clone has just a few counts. The CDR3 nucleotides are TGTGCCAGCAGCTCGAGACAGGGACATTACGAGCAGTACTTC. Its translation is CASSSRQGHYEQYF. The chain links TRBV5-8 to TRBJ2-7; 7 bases line up with TRBD1. V lost 3 bases, J lost 4 bases, and 7 bases stayed unmatched. This CDR3 region has 14 residues. From germline, CDR1 is SGHTS and CDR2 YDEGEE.

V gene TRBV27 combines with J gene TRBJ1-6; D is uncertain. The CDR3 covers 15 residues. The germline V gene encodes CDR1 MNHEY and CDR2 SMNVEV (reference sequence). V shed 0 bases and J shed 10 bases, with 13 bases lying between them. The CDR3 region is CASSLSRKGGSPLHF. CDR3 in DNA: TGTGCCAGCAGTTTATCGAGGAAGGGCGGATCACCCCTCCACTTT.

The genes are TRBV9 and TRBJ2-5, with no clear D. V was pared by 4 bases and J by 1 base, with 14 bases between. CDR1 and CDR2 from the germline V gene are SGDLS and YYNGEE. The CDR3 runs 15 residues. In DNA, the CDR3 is TGTGCCAGCAGCCTACTGGGCACGATCCAAGAGACCCAGTACTTC. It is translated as CASSLLGTIQETQYF.

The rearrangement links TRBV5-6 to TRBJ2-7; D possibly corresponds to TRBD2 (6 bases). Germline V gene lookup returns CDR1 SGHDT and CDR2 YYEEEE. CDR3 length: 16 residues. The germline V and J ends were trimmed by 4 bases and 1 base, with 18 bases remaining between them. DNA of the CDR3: TGTGCCAGCAGCCAATGGAATAGCGGAATATCCTACGAGCAGTACTTC. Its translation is CASSQWNSGISYEQYF.

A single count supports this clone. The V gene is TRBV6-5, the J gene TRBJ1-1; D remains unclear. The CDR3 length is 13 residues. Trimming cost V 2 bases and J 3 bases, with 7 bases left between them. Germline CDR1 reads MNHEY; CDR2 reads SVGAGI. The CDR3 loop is CASSYGRDTEAFF. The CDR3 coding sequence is TGTGCCAGCAGTTACGGGAGGGACACTGAAGCTTTCTTT.

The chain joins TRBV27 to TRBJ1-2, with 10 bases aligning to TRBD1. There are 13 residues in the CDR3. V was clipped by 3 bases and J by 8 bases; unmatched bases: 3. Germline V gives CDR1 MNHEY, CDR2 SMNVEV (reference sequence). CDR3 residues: CASSFRDRGGYTF. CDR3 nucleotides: TGTGCCAGCAGTTTTCGGGACAGGGGCGGCTACACCTTC.

The CDR3 DNA follows: TGTGCCAGCAGCTTACAATCGGGACTAGCGGGAGAGGGTGAGCAGTTCTTC. Encoded protein: CASSLQSGLAGEGEQFF. V and J are TRBV7-7 and TRBJ2-1; TRBD2 matches at 14 bases. This CDR3 spans 17 amino acids. Losses at the gene ends were 2 bases for V and 9 bases for J; bases not matched to a gene: 9. Germline V gene lookup returns CDR1 SSHAT and CDR2 FNYEAQ (reference sequence).

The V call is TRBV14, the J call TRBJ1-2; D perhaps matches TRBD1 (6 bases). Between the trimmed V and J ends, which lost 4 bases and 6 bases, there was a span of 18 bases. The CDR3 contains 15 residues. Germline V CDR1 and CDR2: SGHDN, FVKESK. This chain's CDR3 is CASSPQRTATNGYTF. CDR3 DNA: TGTGCCAGCAGCCCTCAACGGACAGCCACCAATGGCTACACCTTC.

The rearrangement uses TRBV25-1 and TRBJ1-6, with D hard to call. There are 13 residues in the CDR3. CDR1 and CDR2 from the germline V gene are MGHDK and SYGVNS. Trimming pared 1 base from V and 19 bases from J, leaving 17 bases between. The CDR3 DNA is TGTGCCAGCAGTGAATTTAGGTCTTTGGGCCTTCACTTT. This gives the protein CASSEFRSLGLHF.

The CDR3 is CASSLEGRISGRGQETQYF. As DNA, the CDR3 is TGCGCCAGCAGCTTGGAGGGTAGGATTAGCGGGAGAGGGCAAGAGACCCAGTACTTC. The rearrangement links TRBV5-1 to TRBJ2-5, with 9 bases matching TRBD2. The CDR3 length is 19 residues. The V gene end was trimmed by 0 bases and the J gene end by 2 bases; junction bases not matched to a gene: 14. Germline CDR1 is SGHRS and CDR2 is YFSETQ.

CDR3 coding DNA: TGTGCCAGCAGTCCTGGGACAGAATTAAATAGCAATCAGCCCCAGCATTTT. The encoded protein is CASSPGTELNSNQPQHF. V and J are TRBV27 and TRBJ1-5; 7 bases fit TRBD1. CDR3 length: 17 residues. Germline CDR1 is MNHEY and CDR2 is SMNVEV (reference sequence). With 5 bases clipped from V and 0 bases from J, the junction kept 10 bases outside the gene matches.

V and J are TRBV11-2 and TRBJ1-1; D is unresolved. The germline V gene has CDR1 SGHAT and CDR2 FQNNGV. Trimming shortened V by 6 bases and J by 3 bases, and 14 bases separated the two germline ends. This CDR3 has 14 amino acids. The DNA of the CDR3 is TGTGCCAGCAGTTTTCGTAATCGGGACACTGAAGCTTTCTTT. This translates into CASSFRNRDTEAFF.

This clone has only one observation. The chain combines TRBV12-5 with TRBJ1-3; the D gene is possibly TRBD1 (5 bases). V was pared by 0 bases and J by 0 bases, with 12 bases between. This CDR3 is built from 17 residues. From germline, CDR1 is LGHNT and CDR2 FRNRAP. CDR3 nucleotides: TGTGCTAGTGGTTTGGTCATTCCAGGGAGCTCTGGAAACACCATATATTTT. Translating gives CASGLVIPGSSGNTIYF.

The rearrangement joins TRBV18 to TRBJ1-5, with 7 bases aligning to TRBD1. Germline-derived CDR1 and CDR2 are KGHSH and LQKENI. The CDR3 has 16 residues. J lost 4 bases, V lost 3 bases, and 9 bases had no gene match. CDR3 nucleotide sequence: TGTGCCAGCTCACCTGACAGGGTCCTCAATAATCAGCCCCAGCATTTT. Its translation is CASSPDRVLNNQPQHF.

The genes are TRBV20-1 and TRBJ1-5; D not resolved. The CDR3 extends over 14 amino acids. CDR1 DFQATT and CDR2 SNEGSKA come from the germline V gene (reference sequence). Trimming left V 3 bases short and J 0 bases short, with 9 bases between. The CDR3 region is CSASSLYSNQPQHF. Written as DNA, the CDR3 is TGCAGTGCTAGTTCGCTGTATAGCAATCAGCCCCAGCATTTT.

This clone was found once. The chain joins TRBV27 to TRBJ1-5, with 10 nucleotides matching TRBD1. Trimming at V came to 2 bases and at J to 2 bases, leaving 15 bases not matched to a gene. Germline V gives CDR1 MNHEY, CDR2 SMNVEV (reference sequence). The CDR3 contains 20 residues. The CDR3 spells CASSLPSPGQGKGGNQPQHF. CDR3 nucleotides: TGTGCCAGCAGTTTACCCTCCCCGGGACAGGGGAAGGGAGGCAATCAGCCCCAGCATTTT.

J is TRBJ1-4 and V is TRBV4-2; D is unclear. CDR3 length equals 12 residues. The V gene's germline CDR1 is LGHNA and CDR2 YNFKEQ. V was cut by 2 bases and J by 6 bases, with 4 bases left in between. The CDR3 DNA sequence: TGTGCCAGCAGCCAACTAGATGAAAAACTGTTTTTT. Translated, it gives CASSQLDEKLFF.

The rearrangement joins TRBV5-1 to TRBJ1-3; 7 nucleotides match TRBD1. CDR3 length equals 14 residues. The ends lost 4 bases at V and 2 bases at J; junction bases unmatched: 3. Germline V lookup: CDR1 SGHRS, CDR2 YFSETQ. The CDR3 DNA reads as TGCGCCAGCAGCGACGACAGGGCTGGAAACACCATATATTTT. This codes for CASSDDRAGNTIYF.

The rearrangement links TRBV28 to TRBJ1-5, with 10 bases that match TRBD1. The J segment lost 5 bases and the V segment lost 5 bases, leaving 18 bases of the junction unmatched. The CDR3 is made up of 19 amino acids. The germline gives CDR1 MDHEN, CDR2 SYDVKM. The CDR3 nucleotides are TGTGCCAGCAGTACGGGACAGGGGTCCTCTAGCGACCTTTATCAGCCCCAGCATTTT. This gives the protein CASSTGQGSSSDLYQPQHF.

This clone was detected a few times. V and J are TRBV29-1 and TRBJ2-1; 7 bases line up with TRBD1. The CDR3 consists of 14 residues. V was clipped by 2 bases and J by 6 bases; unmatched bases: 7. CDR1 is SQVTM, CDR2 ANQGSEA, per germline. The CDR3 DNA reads TGCAGCGTTGAAAAGGGACAGACAGGCAATGAGCAGTTCTTC. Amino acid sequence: CSVEKGQTGNEQFF.